This T cell receptor (beta chain) was sequenced during a study of cytomegalovirus exposure and HLA in healthy donors. General study points: With later analysis, a missense DCLRE1C variant became linked to TCR beta V- and J-gene trimming.

Healthy individuals who donated bone marrow served as the donors. In regard to this clone: Its antigen is not identified.

Trimming removed 0 bases from V and 2 bases from J, with 11 bases in between. Germline values: CDR1 MNHEY, CDR2 SVGAGI. This CDR3 has 16 amino acids. It was with 60 Vbeta and 13 Jbeta primers that the PCR ran. Produced via immunoSEQ multiplex PCR; TCRdb's table is partial and in-frame only. The sample carries over 150,000 clones, over 70% recorded once. Sequenced sample: PBMCs. This clonotype was obtained from a man aged 30 to 45 in good health and CMV-seronegative. The chain carries TRBV6-5 and TRBJ1-3; no definite D call. This CDR3 reads CASSYSFEGAGNTIYF. DNA of the CDR3: TGTGCCAGCAGTTACTCGTTTGAGGGAGCTGGAAACACCATATATTTT.